Following are 2 T cell receptor beta chains from one sample sequenced in a study of identical twins. TCRdb reanalysed the 5' RACE reads using MiXCR and keeps one entry per CDR3 protein. The sample has around 1.7 million distinct CDR3 sequences; 25% to 35% are singletons. The sequenced sample consisted of cord blood. Every receptor here comes from a newborn girl in good health.

The chain combines TRBV29-1 with TRBJ2-7, with 8 bases fitting TRBD2. The CDR3 sequence is 11 residues long. V lost 5 bases and J lost 12; bases outside the gene matches: 9. Per the germline V gene, CDR1 is SQVTM and CDR2 is ANQGSEA. The CDR3 DNA sequence: TGCAGCGTTCGTTTGGGACTAGTAATGTACTTC. It is translated as CSVRLGLVMYF.

This clonotype was seen only a few times. The genes are TRBV7-9 and TRBJ2-1; D gene ambiguous. Germline-derived CDR1 and CDR2 are SEHNR and FQNEAQ (reference sequence). V was trimmed by 2 bases and J by 2 bases, leaving 7 bases between them. CDR3 size: 14 residues. CDR3 sequence: CASSLQLTYNEQFF. The DNA of the CDR3 is TGTGCCAGCAGCTTACAACTGACCTACAATGAGCAGTTCTTC.